This T cell receptor beta chain appears in the sequencing data of a study of brain T cells in children with intractable seizures (dated by TCRdb to the early 2020s). General notes on the study: Resected brain tissue from 45 to 60 pediatric epilepsy surgery cases was first screened for immune gene transcripts using a NanoString immunology panel. About 70% of the 12 selected surgery cases also had pre-surgery blood sequenced, which left four cases with brain tissue only. The study at large found these results: Because sequencing depth was different between pre-surgery and post-surgery blood, clones absent from the pre-surgery sample may reflect undersampling. The patients' HCMV serostatus was not known, and viral specificity was inferred solely from CDR3 sequence similarity.

A word on this clone: It lacks a known antigen. No qualities accompany the bases; no much larger clone lies one base away.

Looking up the germline V gene (reference sequence) yields CDR1 MNHEY and CDR2 SMNVEV. Trimming removed 8 bases from V and 4 bases from J, leaving 15 bases between the germline ends. The CDR3, from cysteine to phenylalanine, totals 13 residues. The DNA shown is the 39-base CDR3, in frame from base 1. The time point label corresponds to: resected brain tissue, or blood drawn just prior to surgery. The surgery cases with the highest brain T cell transcript signatures were chosen for TCR beta chain sequencing of brain tissue, and also of blood when blood was available. Prior to surgery, the patients had been treated with at least one anti-epileptic drug. The TCR-sequenced patients were children whose drug-resistant epilepsy was caused by tuberous sclerosis complex, focal cortical dysplasia, Rasmussen encephalitis or hemimegalencephaly. Blood samples were collected immediately before the epilepsy surgery. Bulk genomic DNA was isolated from unsorted brain tissue and whole blood using the Monarch genomic DNA purification kit.

The immunoSEQ assay was used to generate TCR beta chain sequences from genomic DNA. Concerning the study's data processing: CDR3 sequences not starting with the conserved framework cysteine at position 104 were manually removed. Clonality was calculated as one minus the normalized Shannon's Diversity Index, with values ranging from 0 (maximal diversity) to 1 (oligoclonal). To check whether a given CDR3 had different frequencies in two samples, for example brain versus blood, chi-squared comparison-of-proportions tests were used. Public clonotypes were identified by searching immuneACCESS, and similarity to known antiviral clonotypes was assessed with the VDJdb browser. TCRdb retrieved this table from immuneACCESS and kept in-frame rearrangements only. Not all clones are present; in checked studies, unresolved V genes account for under half, and no reason is known for the remainder. The V and J calls and clone size come from that table; D and trimming were worked out from the DNA. Recorded for this sample are roughly 110,000 clones; 85% to 95% of them occurred a single time. Roughly 4% of the sample lies in the top ten.

The clonotype was recovered from a boy in the first two years of life with hemimegalencephaly and intractable seizures. The sequence joins TRBV27 to TRBJ2-7; TRBD1 could be the D gene, as 6 bases match. The material sequenced was peripheral blood, taken at surgery. For the CDR3, the sequence is CASGEIQGYEQYF. The DNA sequence is given as TGTGCCAGCGGAGAAATACAGGGTTACGAGCAGTACTTC.